This T cell receptor (beta chain) was retrieved from a study of T cell changes during pregnancy in multiple sclerosis. CDR1 is MNHEY, CDR2 SVGAGI, per germline. There are 14 residues in the CDR3. V lost 0 bases, J lost 3 bases, and 6 bases lay in between. The method was immunoSEQ multiplex PCR; TCRdb's version includes in-frame clones alone and lacks a portion of them. The sample lists about 42,000 clones; around 96% were seen once. This sample comprised peripheral blood, obtained in the second trimester of pregnancy. The receptor was isolated from a female donor with multiple sclerosis, enrolled in a pregnancy study. The chain employs TRBV6-5 and TRBJ2-1; no clear D gene. CDR3 protein: CASSYSTGYNEQFF. DNA of the CDR3: TGTGCCAGCAGTTACTCTACTGGCTACAATGAGCAGTTCTTC.